The rows below give T cell receptor beta chains drawn from one sample of a study of T cells in Graves' hyperthyroidism and ophthalmopathy. TCRdb called the multiplex PCR reads again in MiXCR, with one record for every CDR3 protein. The data show about 350,000 distinct CDR3 sequences, with about 14% seen just once and around 23% held by the top ten. Sequencing input: blood. These receptors originate from a woman in her twenties or thirties with Graves' hyperthyroidism. CDR3s include the opening cysteine and the closing phenylalanine or tryptophan. Each record gives: J gene, V gene, clone size, D gene, CDR3 protein, CDR3 DNA. The D gene is left open where the match is weak. The listing skips clone size in some rows; elsewhere it reads once, few, many or a size class.

>TRBJ2-7|TRBV4-2|many|.
CASSQDEGSGYEQYF
TGTGCCAGCAGCCAAGATGAAGGGTCGGGATACGAGCAGTACTTC
>TRBJ1-1|TRBV6-5|many|.
CASSYSGPTEAFF
TGTGCCAGCAGTTACTCTGGCCCCACTGAAGCTTTCTTT
>TRBJ2-1|TRBV20-1|.|TRBD1
CSALLQGDNEQFF
TGCAGTGCCCTCCTCCAGGGGGACAATGAGCAGTTCTTC
>TRBJ2-3|TRBV5-1|many|.
CASSLGSGPSGTQYF
TGCGCCAGCAGCTTGGGAAGCGGGCCCTCAGGGACGCAGTATTTT
>TRBJ1-1|TRBV28|few|.
CASNLRARSVSTEAFF
TGTGCCAGCAACCTCAGGGCGCGGTCGGTCTCCACTGAAGCTTTCTTT
>TRBJ2-5|TRBV6-1|many|TRBD1
CASSGQGALETQYF
TGTGCCAGCAGTGGACAGGGGGCTCTAGAGACCCAGTACTTC
>TRBJ2-7|TRBV12-3/TRBV12-4|few|.
CASSTDGYEQYF
TGTGCCAGCAGCACGGACGGCTACGAGCAGTACTTC
>TRBJ2-2|TRBV2|.|.
CASSPRDNNGETGELFF
TGTGCCAGCAGCCCCCGGGACAATAATGGGGAAACCGGGGAGCTGTTTTTT
>TRBJ2-5|TRBV11-2|.|.
CASSRTIQETQYF
TGTGCCAGCAGCCGGACTATCCAAGAGACCCAGTACTTC
>TRBJ1-5|TRBV28|.|.
CASNRDRSNQPQHF
TGTGCCAGCAACAGAGACAGGAGCAATCAGCCCCAGCATTTT
>TRBJ1-5|TRBV19|few|.
CASSSSGNQPQHF
TGTGCCAGTAGTTCCTCAGGGAATCAGCCCCAGCATTTT
>TRBJ2-1|TRBV11-2|many|TRBD2
CASSRSGGSSSYNEQFF
TGTGCCAGCAGCCGAAGCGGCGGGAGCAGCTCCTACAATGAGCAGTTCTTC
>TRBJ2-3|TRBV20-1|.|.
CSARDSVETLTDTQYF
TGCAGTGCTAGAGATTCCGTTGAGACTCTCACAGATACGCAGTATTTT
>TRBJ1-2|TRBV11-2|many|.
CASSFDHTGSSGYTF
TGTGCCAGCAGCTTCGACCACACAGGGTCCAGCGGCTACACCTTC
>TRBJ2-1|TRBV20-1|few|TRBD2
CSARDLKRGRGNEQFF
TGCAGTGCTAGAGATCTGAAACGCGGGAGGGGCAATGAGCAGTTCTTC
>TRBJ2-1|TRBV28|many|.
CASSRGYNEQFF
TGTGCCAGCAGCCGAGGGTACAATGAGCAGTTCTTC
>TRBJ1-5|TRBV3-1|many|.
CASRQNPEEPQHF
TGTGCCAGCAGGCAAAATCCAGAAGAGCCCCAGCATTTT
>TRBJ2-1|TRBV6-1|many|.
CASRTGNLEQFF
TGTGCCAGCAGAACAGGGAATTTGGAGCAGTTCTTC
>TRBJ2-2|TRBV7-9|.|TRBD1
CASSPVTGDTGELFF
TGTGCCAGCAGCCCCGTGACAGGGGACACCGGGGAGCTGTTTTTT
>TRBJ1-5|TRBV28|many|TRBD1
CASRGRDRGNQPQHF
TGTGCCAGCAGGGGACGGGACAGGGGGAATCAGCCCCAGCATTTT
>TRBJ2-2|TRBV12-3/TRBV12-4|few|.
CASSLPGQVNTGELFF
TGTGCCAGCAGTCTACCGGGACAAGTAAACACCGGGGAGCTGTTTTTT
>TRBJ2-3|TRBV5-4|many|.
CASSRDPQSTDTQYF
TGTGCCAGCAGCCGCGATCCACAAAGCACAGATACGCAGTATTTT
>TRBJ2-3|TRBV20-1|many|TRBD2
CSLIGELAGVADTQYF
TGCAGTCTCATCGGGGAACTAGCGGGAGTCGCAGATACGCAGTATTTT
>TRBJ1-5|TRBV27|many|TRBD1
CASSTTGDVQPQHF
TGTGCCAGCAGTACAACAGGGGACGTGCAGCCCCAGCATTTT
>TRBJ1-1|TRBV6-1|.|.
CASNTEGMNTEAFF
TGTGCCAGCAACACGGAGGGAATGAACACTGAAGCTTTCTTT
>TRBJ2-7|TRBV27|once|.
CASSLKRPEQYF
TGTGCCAGCAGTTTAAAACGGCCCGAGCAGTACTTC
>TRBJ2-3|TRBV7-9|few|.
CTSSSGPSRDTQYF
TGTACCAGCAGCTCCGGGCCGTCTAGAGATACGCAGTATTTT
>TRBJ2-1|TRBV5-1|.|TRBD2
CASSLVGGLEFRNEQFF
TGCGCCAGCAGCTTGGTGGGGGGACTAGAGTTCAGGAATGAGCAGTTCTTC
>TRBJ2-1|TRBV20-1|.|TRBD1
CSAIDRGLSNEQFF
TGCAGTGCTATCGACAGGGGGCTCAGCAATGAGCAGTTCTTC
>TRBJ2-7|TRBV7-2|many|.
CASSLEDQAYEQYF
TGTGCCAGCAGCTTAGAGGACCAGGCCTACGAGCAGTACTTC
>TRBJ2-7|TRBV28|.|.
CASSFTPGRDEQYF
TGTGCCAGCAGTTTTACCCCAGGAAGGGATGAGCAGTACTTC
>TRBJ2-4|TRBV2|.|.
CAGSELNNIQYF
TGTGCCGGCAGTGAGTTGAACAACATTCAGTACTTC
>TRBJ2-1|TRBV12-5|.|TRBD2
CASGLVLEREILNEQFF
TGTGCTAGTGGTTTGGTACTGGAGCGGGAGATATTAAATGAGCAGTTCTTC